The sequence of this T cell receptor (beta chain) was determined in a study of a mutant IDH1 vaccine in newly diagnosed glioma. The wider study: Eight vaccinations went to patients in weeks 1, 3, 5, 7, 11, 15, 19, 23. Of treated patients, approximately 60% were men and approximately 40% women, averaging around 44 years. Study-wide results and limits: Vaccine-induced responses were seen in roughly 93% of patients, spanning several MHC alleles.

The CDR3 loop spans 13 amino acids. Germline V lookup: CDR1 LNHDA, CDR2 SQIVND (reference sequence). Trimming cost V 6 bases and J 6 bases, with 14 bases left between them. Time point here: week 23, last vaccination. Doses consisted of 300 ug of mutant IDH1 20-mer peptide each, paired with topical imiquimod. Donors harbored newly found WHO grade 3 or 4 IDH1-mutant, ATRX-lost astrocytomas. With regard to this clone: Its specificity is not known.

Using immunoSEQ multiplex PCR, the repertoire was profiled, and TCRdb retains in-frame clones only, with some absent. The top ten hold approximately 2.1% of the sample, which has almost 85,000 clones, over 75% seen once. The source was PBMCs, collected from a glioma patient whose treatment included an IDH1 peptide vaccine. The chain uses TRBV19 and TRBJ2-5; TRBD2 is a possible D gene (6 bases). This clonotype was sampled from a man in his thirties or forties with glioma. Some clones in this sample may be carry-over from other donors' samples. The CDR3 sequence: CASSHGGMKTQYF. CDR3 nucleotide sequence: TGTGCCAGTAGCCATGGGGGGATGAAGACCCAGTACTTC.